These 3 T cell receptor beta chains share one sample of origin, sequenced in a study of a mutant IDH1 vaccine in newly diagnosed glioma. Some clones are missing from TCRdb's copy, which holds only in-frame ones; the method was immunoSEQ multiplex PCR. The table lists about 34,000 clones, about 83% of them singletons, with 12% in the top ten. Antigens for these TCRs are unknown. Specified time point: week 47, end of study. Each dose of the vaccine consisted of 300 ug of mutant IDH1 20-mer peptide, with topical imiquimod. The material sequenced was PBMCs, taken from a glioma patient whose treatment included an IDH1 peptide vaccine. The receptors were sampled from a woman in her 30s with glioma.

In regard to this clone: An end of the junction does not agree with germline; a read error may underlie this. The chain carries TRBV27 and TRBJ2-5; no clear D. Per germline, CDR1 MNHEY and CDR2 SMNVEV (reference sequence). The CDR3 consists of 12 residues. The DNA for the CDR3 is TGTGCCAGCAGTACATCACAAGGGACCCAGTACTTC. As protein: CASSTSQGTQYF.

The genes are TRBV5-4 and TRBJ1-2; D is perhaps TRBD1 (5 bases). Deletions cut 1 base from V and 4 bases from J, with 14 bases between. The CDR3 has 15 amino acids. Germline V lookup: CDR1 SGHNT, CDR2 YYREEE (reference sequence). The CDR3: CASSLPLTGPYGYTF. The CDR3 DNA sequence: TGTGCCAGCAGCTTGCCACTAACGGGGCCCTATGGCTACACCTTC.

The DNA for the CDR3 is TGTGCCAGCAGCCCTGGAATCGGGGTGGATGAGCAGTTCTTC. Amino acids: CASSPGIGVDEQFF. J is TRBJ2-1 and V is TRBV4-2, with D tentatively TRBD2 (5 bases). The CDR3 sequence is 14 residues long. Germline values: CDR1 LGHNA, CDR2 YNFKEQ. Trimming shortened V by 4 bases and J by 8 bases, and 15 bases separated the two germline ends.